Listed below are T cell receptor beta chains from one sample, sequenced in a study of identical twins. TCRdb used MiXCR to reprocess the 5' RACE reads, holding one entry per CDR3 protein. The sample lists under 250,000 distinct CDR3 sequences; approximately 7.3% were seen once. This sample also appeared in a second study, on yellow fever vaccine responses in identical twins.

Sequenced: CD8+ T cells sorted from blood. The receptor set was obtained from a young woman in good health. The conserved cysteine and the conserved F or W are not part of the CDR3 here.

v_call: TRBV10-1; j_call: TRBJ1-1; cdr3_length: 13; cdr3_aa: ASSESTGEGTEAF
v_call: TRBV29-1; j_call: TRBJ1-2; cdr3_length: 11; cdr3_aa: SVEQGWNYGYT
v_call: TRBV27; j_call: TRBJ2-1; cdr3_length: 14; cdr3_aa: ASTPKRAGSYNEQF
v_call: TRBV7-3; j_call: TRBJ2-2; cdr3_length: 14; cdr3_aa: ASTLGGRVNTGELF
v_call: TRBV27; j_call: TRBJ2-6; cdr3_length: 17; cdr3_aa: ASSLNGQVLVSGANVLT
v_call: TRBV4-1; j_call: TRBJ2-7; cdr3_length: 12; cdr3_aa: ASSQEQGSDEQY
v_call: TRBV7-9; j_call: TRBJ1-5; cdr3_length: 13; cdr3_aa: ASSLDSMGNQPQH
v_call: TRBV6-4; j_call: TRBJ2-7; cdr3_length: 12; cdr3_aa: ASAPGQGAEEQY
v_call: TRBV28; j_call: TRBJ2-5; cdr3_length: 9; cdr3_aa: AGRGRETQY
v_call: TRBV18; j_call: TRBJ2-3; cdr3_length: 12; cdr3_aa: ASSRNTATDTQY
v_call: TRBV28; j_call: TRBJ2-3; cdr3_length: 14; cdr3_aa: ASSLGLEISTDTQY
v_call: TRBV7-9; j_call: TRBJ2-5; cdr3_length: 12; cdr3_aa: ASSLNGLPETQY
v_call: TRBV7-9; j_call: TRBJ2-3; cdr3_length: 13; cdr3_aa: ASSLLQGPSDTQY
v_call: TRBV29-1; j_call: TRBJ1-1; cdr3_length: 10; cdr3_aa: SGGRLNTEAF
v_call: TRBV7-6; j_call: TRBJ2-2; cdr3_length: 14; cdr3_aa: ASSPPTREGTGELF
v_call: TRBV10-2; j_call: TRBJ2-1; cdr3_length: 13; cdr3_aa: ASSEAYSSYNEQF
v_call: TRBV7-9; j_call: TRBJ2-5; cdr3_length: 11; cdr3_aa: ASSEPRAETQY
v_call: TRBV7-9; j_call: TRBJ2-5; cdr3_length: 9; cdr3_aa: ASSDWETQY
v_call: TRBV27; j_call: TRBJ2-7; cdr3_length: 11; cdr3_aa: ASSLGRYYEQY
v_call: TRBV24-1; j_call: TRBJ1-1; cdr3_length: 9; cdr3_aa: ATSDSTEAF
v_call: TRBV7-9; j_call: TRBJ2-7; cdr3_length: 15; cdr3_aa: ASSLVEGQASSYEQY
v_call: TRBV13; j_call: TRBJ2-5; cdr3_length: 13; cdr3_aa: ASSPQSTGIGTQY
v_call: TRBV16; j_call: TRBJ2-1; cdr3_length: 13; cdr3_aa: ASSQSGTAYNEQF
v_call: TRBV5-5; j_call: TRBJ2-5; cdr3_length: 13; cdr3_aa: ASSLDGRPKETQY
v_call: TRBV27; j_call: TRBJ2-7; cdr3_length: 9; cdr3_aa: ASSFGLEQY
v_call: TRBV9; j_call: TRBJ2-7; cdr3_length: 12; cdr3_aa: ASSSGTDNYEQY
v_call: TRBV7-2; j_call: TRBJ2-1; cdr3_length: 15; cdr3_aa: ASSQEGLTSYYNEQF
v_call: TRBV10-3; j_call: TRBJ2-1; cdr3_length: 11; cdr3_aa: AISETALAKQF
v_call: TRBV29-1; j_call: TRBJ1-1; cdr3_length: 10; cdr3_aa: SSTQGAREAF
v_call: TRBV24-1; j_call: TRBJ2-3; cdr3_length: 12; cdr3_aa: ATSGGGLPDTQY
v_call: TRBV24-1; j_call: TRBJ2-5; cdr3_length: 13; cdr3_aa: ATSELIQGAETQY
v_call: TRBV29-1; j_call: TRBJ2-5; cdr3_length: 11; cdr3_aa: SVGGDLLETQY
v_call: TRBV27; j_call: TRBJ1-5; cdr3_length: 12; cdr3_aa: ASNAAGQNQPQH
v_call: TRBV7-9; j_call: TRBJ2-2; cdr3_length: 10; cdr3_aa: ASQVNTGELF
v_call: TRBV29-1; j_call: TRBJ2-1; cdr3_length: 11; cdr3_aa: SVPWDKNNEQF
v_call: TRBV7-2; j_call: TRBJ2-1; cdr3_length: 15; cdr3_aa: ASSLGRISSSYNEQF
v_call: TRBV3-1; j_call: TRBJ2-2; cdr3_length: 17; cdr3_aa: ASSQAPIARTDNTGELF
v_call: TRBV24-1; j_call: TRBJ2-7; cdr3_length: 13; cdr3_aa: ATSDSRSGAAEQY
v_call: TRBV20-1; j_call: TRBJ1-4; cdr3_length: 12; cdr3_aa: SASGGATNEKLF
v_call: TRBV7-3; j_call: TRBJ1-2; cdr3_length: 13; cdr3_aa: ASSYTGGNDYGYT
v_call: TRBV6-1; j_call: TRBJ1-1; cdr3_length: 12; cdr3_aa: ASMQNFMNTEAF
v_call: TRBV14; j_call: TRBJ2-5; cdr3_length: 11; cdr3_aa: ASSPLGGETQY
v_call: TRBV6-1; j_call: TRBJ2-7; cdr3_length: 13; cdr3_aa: ASSPRTSGGYEQY
v_call: TRBV10-2; j_call: TRBJ1-1; cdr3_length: 10; cdr3_aa: ASNGGHGEAF
v_call: TRBV6-1; j_call: TRBJ2-3; cdr3_length: 14; cdr3_aa: ASSTRRGAGTDTQY
v_call: TRBV29-1; j_call: TRBJ2-7; cdr3_length: 11; cdr3_aa: SVEDLDSYEQY
v_call: TRBV6-5; j_call: TRBJ2-5; cdr3_length: 14; cdr3_aa: ASSYASPGGLETQY
v_call: TRBV4-1; j_call: TRBJ1-4; cdr3_length: 13; cdr3_aa: ASSQGQGVSEKLF
v_call: TRBV29-1; j_call: TRBJ2-3; cdr3_length: 13; cdr3_aa: SVEEPGRSTDTQY
v_call: TRBV7-9; j_call: TRBJ2-1; cdr3_length: 10; cdr3_aa: ASSFLGIEQF